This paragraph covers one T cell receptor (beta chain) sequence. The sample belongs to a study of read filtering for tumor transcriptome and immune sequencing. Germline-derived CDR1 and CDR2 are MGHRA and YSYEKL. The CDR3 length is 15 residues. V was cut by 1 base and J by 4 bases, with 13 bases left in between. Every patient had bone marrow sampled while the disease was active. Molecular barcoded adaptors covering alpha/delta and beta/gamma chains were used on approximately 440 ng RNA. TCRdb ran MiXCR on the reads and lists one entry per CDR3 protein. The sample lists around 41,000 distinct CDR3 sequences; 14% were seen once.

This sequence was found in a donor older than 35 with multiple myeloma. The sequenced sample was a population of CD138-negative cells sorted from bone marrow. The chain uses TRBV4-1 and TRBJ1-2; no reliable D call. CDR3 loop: CASSQGAPGSYGYTF. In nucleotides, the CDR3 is TGCGCCAGCAGCCAAGGGGCACCGGGTAGCTATGGCTACACCTTC.